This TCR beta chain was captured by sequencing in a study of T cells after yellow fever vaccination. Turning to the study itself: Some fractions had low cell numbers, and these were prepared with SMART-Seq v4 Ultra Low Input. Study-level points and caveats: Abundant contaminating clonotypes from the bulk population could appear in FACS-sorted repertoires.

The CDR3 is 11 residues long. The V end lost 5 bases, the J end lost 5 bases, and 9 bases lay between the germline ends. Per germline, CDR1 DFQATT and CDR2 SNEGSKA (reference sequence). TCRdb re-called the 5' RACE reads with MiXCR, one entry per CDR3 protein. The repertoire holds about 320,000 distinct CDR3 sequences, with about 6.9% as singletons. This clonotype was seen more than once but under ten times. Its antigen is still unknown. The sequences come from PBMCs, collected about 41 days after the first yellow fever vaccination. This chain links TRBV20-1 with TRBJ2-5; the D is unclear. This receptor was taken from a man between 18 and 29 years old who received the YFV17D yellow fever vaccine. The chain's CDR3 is CSAPFVETQYF. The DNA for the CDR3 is TGCAGTGCTCCCTTTGTGGAGACCCAGTACTTC.